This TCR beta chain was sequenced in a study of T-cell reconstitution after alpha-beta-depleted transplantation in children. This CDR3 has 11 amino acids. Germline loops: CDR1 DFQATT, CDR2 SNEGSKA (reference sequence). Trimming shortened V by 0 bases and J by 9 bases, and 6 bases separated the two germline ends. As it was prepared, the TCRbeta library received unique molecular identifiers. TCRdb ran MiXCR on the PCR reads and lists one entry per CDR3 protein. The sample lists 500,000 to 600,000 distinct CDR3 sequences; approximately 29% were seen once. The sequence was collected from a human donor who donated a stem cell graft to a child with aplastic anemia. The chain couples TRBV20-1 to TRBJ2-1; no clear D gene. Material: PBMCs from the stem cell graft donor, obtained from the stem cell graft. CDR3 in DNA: TGCAGTGCTAGAGATTTCAGTGAGCAGTTCTTC. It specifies CSARDFSEQFF.